Listed below are T cell receptor beta chains from one sample, sequenced in a study of T cell clonotyping in hematopoietic cell transplantation. Sequencing was performed with immunoSEQ multiplex PCR; in TCRdb, only in-frame clones are kept and a portion is missing. This sample has thousands of clones; around 37% occur once, and the top ten carry around a fifth. The sample consisted of peripheral blood mononuclear cells, taken 30 days after allogeneic stem cell transplant. The receptors stem from an older female patient who had an allogeneic stem cell transplant, so the T cells may come from the graft donor. Some clones in this sample may be carry-over from other donors' samples. The conserved cysteine and the conserved F or W are not part of the CDR3 here.

CDR3aa: SARDRVRQF; v_gene: TRBV20-1
CDR3aa: AWSGTARQPQH; v_gene: TRBV30
CDR3aa: ASSFGQVGNTGELF; v_gene: TRBV7-2
CDR3aa: AWRGLAGSNEQF; v_gene: TRBV30
CDR3aa: AWDTNTGELF; v_gene: TRBV30
CDR3aa: AWSVRGTRRKF; v_gene: TRBV30
CDR3aa: AWSVRGGQPQH; v_gene: TRBV30
CDR3aa: AWSVDGGAYEQY; v_gene: TRBV30
CDR3aa: ASSLTPPYGYT; v_gene: TRBV6-5
CDR3aa: ASKVGSTWANYGYT; v_gene: TRBV5-1
CDR3aa: AWSKAGGAFSGNTIY; v_gene: TRBV30
CDR3aa: ASSQRDINGYT; v_gene: TRBV14
CDR3aa: ASSLDKYEQY; v_gene: TRBV5-1
CDR3aa: ASGLQGSTNEKLF; v_gene: TRBV9
CDR3aa: ASSSTTTGNTIY; v_gene: TRBV7-2
CDR3aa: ASSQESGHEQY; v_gene: TRBV4-1
CDR3aa: ASSVRGDQPQH; v_gene: TRBV4-3
CDR3aa: AWMLRQGAYEQY; v_gene: TRBV30
CDR3aa: ASSLGQGRTEAF; v_gene: TRBV11-3
CDR3aa: ASSPGNNEQY; v_gene: TRBV7-9
CDR3aa: SVPMDTGELF; v_gene: TRBV29-1
CDR3aa: ASRGRKNSPLH; v_gene: TRBV6-5
CDR3aa: ASSQDGSQPQH; v_gene: TRBV4-1
CDR3aa: ASIGGQGFGETQY; v_gene: TRBV25-1
CDR3aa: ASSSEQGSSNQPQH; v_gene: TRBV6-6
CDR3aa: ASSPTGQGRYGYT; v_gene: TRBV14
CDR3aa: ASSTGSGPSYGYT; v_gene: TRBV9
CDR3aa: SVEGTGQDYGYT; v_gene: TRBV29-1
CDR3aa: SVGQPESTQY; v_gene: TRBV29-1
CDR3aa: AWSLYRGWPGELF; v_gene: TRBV30
CDR3aa: ASSPKSADTQY; v_gene: TRBV4-1
CDR3aa: AWSTSYGYT; v_gene: TRBV30
CDR3aa: ASSQVTVPGELF; v_gene: TRBV4-3
CDR3aa: ASSEGNGVSESQH; v_gene: TRBV25-1
CDR3aa: ASSYLGGYT; v_gene: TRBV11-2
CDR3aa: ASSFDFQQY; v_gene: TRBV5-6
CDR3aa: ASSEYRVGYT; v_gene: TRBV25-1
CDR3aa: AWSVQGAGELF; v_gene: TRBV30
CDR3aa: ASSAFVNSYEQY; v_gene: TRBV9
CDR3aa: AWRGGAGYGYT; v_gene: TRBV30
CDR3aa: ACQDSSSGNTIY; v_gene: TRBV30
CDR3aa: ASTSSYNEQF; v_gene: TRBV6-5
CDR3aa: ASSLQDGEKLF; v_gene: TRBV19
CDR3aa: ASSQDVEYEQY; v_gene: TRBV4-2
CDR3aa: ASSPAVEGNQPQH; v_gene: TRBV27
CDR3aa: ASSPYGGTEAF; v_gene: TRBV14
CDR3aa: ASSTNRGADTQY; v_gene: TRBV4-3
CDR3aa: ASSIQSSGNTIY; v_gene: TRBV28
CDR3aa: ASSDSGVPYEQY; v_gene: TRBV9
CDR3aa: ASSLGQGYGYT; v_gene: TRBV7-2
CDR3aa: SVSGFGEKLF; v_gene: TRBV29-1
CDR3aa: ASSLVGQGNSPLH; v_gene: TRBV7-2
CDR3aa: ASSYSPGRETQY; v_gene: TRBV6-5
CDR3aa: AWSVGQIDTEAF; v_gene: TRBV30
CDR3aa: ASSPWDTGNEQY; v_gene: TRBV9